The 11 T cell receptor beta chains below come from one sample, sequenced in a study of human T cells and chemical hapten exposure. The sample's time point: patch test 3, about 24 weeks after DPC sensitization. Treatment defined: therapeutic diphenylcyclopropenone sensitization with weekly scalp DPC. TCRdb called the RACE reads again in MiXCR, with one record for every CDR3 protein. Of approximately 80,000 distinct CDR3 sequences detected, 13% appear once; the ten largest clones hold roughly 5.9%. Here the sequenced sample was whole blood, taken in connection with sensitization to the hapten diphenylcyclopropenone (DPC). These receptors came from a woman between 45 and 65 years old with alopecia areata. Some clones in this sample may be carry-over from other donors' samples.

The V and J genes are TRBV20-1 and TRBJ2-3; no definite D call. CDR3 size: 14 residues. Trimming left V 5 bases short and J 4 bases short, with 16 bases between. Germline-derived CDR1 and CDR2 are DFQATT and SNEGSKA (reference sequence). CDR3 bases: TGCAGTGCTGGACCACTCCAAGAGGCAGATACGCAGTATTTT. Translation: CSAGPLQEADTQYF.

The chain is built from TRBV18 and TRBJ1-6, with D perhaps matching TRBD1 (6 bases). Trimming removed 3 bases at V and 9 bases at J, with 24 bases between. Germline CDR1 and CDR2: KGHSH and LQKENI. The CDR3 consists of 18 residues. This chain's CDR3 is CASSPSVAGVDRSSPLHF. The DNA for the CDR3 is TGTGCCAGCTCACCGAGCGTGGCAGGGGTGGATAGAAGTTCACCCCTCCACTTT. Using reference TRBV18 and TRBJ1-6 for the parts outside the CDR3, the full variable domain is NAGVMQNPRHLVRRRGQEARLRCSPMKGHSHVYWYRQLPEEGLKFMVYLQKENIIDESGMPKERFSAEFPKEGPSILRIQQVVRGDSAAYFCASSPSVAGVDRSSPLHFGNGTRLTVT.

This clonotype has ten or more counts. This CDR3 reads CASSPDRVFEAFF. The CDR3 DNA sequence: TGTGCCAGCAGCCCCGACAGGGTATTCGAAGCTTTCTTT. The rearrangement links TRBV6-2 or TRBV6-3 to TRBJ1-1, with 7 bases aligning to TRBD1. The CDR3 has 13 residues. Germline CDR1 reads MNHEY; CDR2 reads SVGEGT. With 6 bases clipped from V and 8 bases from J, the junction kept 9 bases outside the gene matches.

This clonotype has only a few counts. The chain employs TRBV11-2 and TRBJ1-1; TRBD1 is a possible D gene (6 bases). Germline values: CDR1 SGHAT, CDR2 FQNNGV. The CDR3 spans 10 residues. Trimming cost V 10 bases and J 5 bases, with 8 bases left between them. The CDR3 DNA sequence: TGTGCCAAGGGGGAAACTGAAGCTTTCTTT. It translates to CAKGETEAFF.

The CDR3: CASSSASGRHDEQYF. CDR3 nucleotide sequence: TGTGCCAGCAGCTCCGCTAGCGGGAGACACGACGAGCAGTACTTC. This chain links TRBV7-8 with TRBJ2-7; TRBD2 aligns across 10 bases. CDR3 length equals 15 residues. The V segment lost 4 bases and the J segment 5 bases; nucleotides outside the gene matches: 8. Germline CDR1 SGHVS, CDR2 FQNEAQ.

The rearrangement links TRBV6-6 to TRBJ2-7; the match to TRBD1 covers 7 bases. The germline CDR1 and CDR2 sequences are MNHNY and SVGAGI (reference sequence). CDR3 length: 16 amino acids. V trimming: 5 bases; J trimming: 2 bases; junction bases outside the gene matches: 12. CDR3 protein: CASSKTRQGSAYEQYF. CDR3 bases: TGTGCCAGCAGTAAAACCCGACAGGGATCAGCCTACGAGCAGTACTTC.

This clonotype was observed a few times. The chain links TRBV12-3 or TRBV12-4 to TRBJ2-7; D gene ambiguous. V lost 7 bases and J 4 bases, leaving 11 bases between the germline ends. This CDR3 has 12 amino acids. CDR3 in amino acids: CASTALGYEQYF. DNA of the CDR3: TGTGCCAGCACCGCTCTAGGTTACGAGCAGTACTTC.

This clonotype appeared many times. The CDR3 sequence is CASSRTSGNTDTQYF. The CDR3 coding sequence is TGTGCCAGCAGCAGGACTAGCGGAAACACAGATACGCAGTATTTT. The chain employs TRBV5-6 and TRBJ2-3, with 10 bases aligning to TRBD2. The germline CDR1 and CDR2 sequences are SGHDT and YYEEEE. Trimming took 4 bases from V and 2 from J; bases not matched to a gene: 4. The CDR3 length is 15 residues.

This clonotype has ten or more counts. V and J are TRBV12-3 or TRBV12-4 and TRBJ1-5; no firm D call. Trimming took off 6 bases at V and 4 bases at J, with 10 bases between the two ends. This CDR3 comprises 13 residues. This chain's CDR3 is CASSFGANQPQHF. CDR3 sequence (DNA): TGTGCCAGCAGCTTCGGAGCAAATCAGCCCCAGCATTTT.

This clonotype was seen at least ten times. V usage is TRBV18 and J usage is TRBJ1-6; D remains ambiguous. The germline gives CDR1 KGHSH, CDR2 LQKENI. The V and J ends lost 3 bases and 9 bases respectively, with 18 bases between them. This CDR3 spans 16 amino acids. This chain's CDR3 is CASSPTGLNLGSPLHF. The CDR3 bases are TGTGCCAGCTCACCTACGGGTCTGAACTTAGGTTCACCCCTCCACTTT.

The chain recombines TRBV2 with TRBJ1-5, with D unresolved. This CDR3 spans 13 amino acids. CDR1 is SNHLY, CDR2 FYNNEI, per germline. Trimming took 4 bases from V and 2 from J, leaving 6 bases between them. The CDR3 nucleotides read TGTGCCAGCAGTGTGCAGGGCAATCAGCCCCAGCATTTT. Its protein product is CASSVQGNQPQHF.